The 4 T cell receptor beta chains presented below share a single source sample, sequenced in a study of cytotoxic CD8 clonotypes in ibrutinib-treated CLL. This table comes from immunoSEQ multiplex PCR, and its TCRdb copy is limited to in-frame clones, with some not included. The sample carries roughly 150,000 clones, 81% recorded once. Material: PBMCs, obtained after 12 months of ibrutinib treatment. The receptors come from a human donor with chronic lymphocytic leukemia.

This clone was observed once. The chain uses TRBV19 and TRBJ1-5; a possible D gene is TRBD1 (6 bases). This CDR3 spans 16 amino acids. CDR1 is LNHDA and CDR2 is SQIVND in the germline V gene (reference sequence). Trimming stripped 6 bases from V and 0 bases from J, with 15 bases between. The chain's CDR3 is CASSLQQGYSNQPQHF. The DNA of the CDR3 is TGTGCCAGTAGCCTTCAACAGGGATATAGCAATCAGCCCCAGCATTTT.

The gene calls are TRBV19 and TRBJ1-2; D is undetermined. This CDR3 comprises 11 residues. CDR1 is LNHDA, CDR2 SQIVND, per germline (reference sequence). V dropped 5 bases and J dropped 8 bases, with 9 bases sitting between them. Here the CDR3 DNA reads TGTGCCAGTAGTGTTCTAGGGGGCTACACCTTC. Translated: CASSVLGGYTF.

The CDR3 bases are TGTGCCAGCAGCTTAGTCTCCCTAGCGGGGAAGAGGGATACGCAGTATTTT. It codes for CASSLVSLAGKRDTQYF. The chain combines TRBV7-2 with TRBJ2-3, with 9 nucleotides matching TRBD2. Germline V gene sequence: CDR1 SGHTA, CDR2 FQGNSA. Germline trimming cut 1 base from V and 6 bases from J; bases unmatched to any gene: 11. The CDR3 totals 17 residues. The full variable domain, in which reference TRBV7-2 and TRBJ2-3 provide the parts outside the CDR3, is GAGVSQSPSNKVTEKGKDVELRCDPISGHTALYWYRQSLGQGLEFLIYFQGNSAPDKSGLPSDRFSAERTGGSVSTLTIQRTQQEDSAVYLCASSLVSLAGKRDTQYFGPGTRLTVL.

The chain couples TRBV19 to TRBJ2-2; D is perhaps TRBD2 (6 bases). Looked up from germline, CDR1 is LNHDA and CDR2 is SQIVND (reference sequence). V was cut by 7 bases and J by 4 bases, with 22 bases left in between. This CDR3 has 17 residues. CDR3 sequence reads: CASKGTFTFKGTGELFF. The CDR3 nucleotides are TGTGCCAGTAAAGGGACTTTTACTTTTAAGGGCACCGGGGAGCTGTTTTTT.